The rows below give T cell receptor beta chains drawn from one sample of a study of T-cell reconstitution after alpha-beta-depleted transplantation in children. In TCRdb, the PCR reads were re-called with MiXCR into one record per CDR3 protein. The sample has 530,000 or so distinct CDR3 sequences, over 20% seen once; the top ten hold 35% to 40%. The sequencing used PBMCs, collected before TCRalphabeta/CD19-depleted stem cell transplant. These receptors originate from a boy younger than two with Wiskott-Aldrich syndrome, due to receive a stem cell transplant. The conserved cysteine and the conserved F or W are not part of the CDR3 here.

TRBJ2-5	TRBV10-3	AIRGQGETQY
TRBJ2-7	TRBV5-1	ASSLSNPNREGTYEQY
TRBJ2-3	TRBV12-3/TRBV12-4	ASRPTSEDTQY
TRBJ1-3	TRBV5-1	ASSLASDNLSGNTIY
TRBJ2-1	TRBV5-6	ASSLGGRVTYNEQF
TRBJ2-5	TRBV7-9	ASSPAGSETQY
TRBJ2-2	TRBV5-1	ASSTINRDLGELF
TRBJ2-2	TRBV20-1	SARVGGGNTGELF
TRBJ2-1	TRBV14	ASSQEMGTSVYNEQF
TRBJ2-2	TRBV3-1	ASSQYLGTGELF
TRBJ2-5	TRBV20-1	SAADGSWGLAGEETQY
TRBJ1-5	TRBV4-1	ASSPRTGGPNQPQH
TRBJ2-7	TRBV5-6	ASSFSGRSYEQY
TRBJ2-7	TRBV5-1	ASSLKDRTYEQY
TRBJ2-5	TRBV5-1	ASNQDNQETQY
TRBJ2-7	TRBV5-1	ATKGGLAGYEQY
TRBJ2-1	TRBV10-3	AISDRLKGGNEQF
TRBJ2-1	TRBV7-9	ASTLEERILSYNEQF
TRBJ2-3	TRBV20-1	SGTSGDTQY
TRBJ2-5	TRBV5-1	ASSYSQTQY
TRBJ2-1	TRBV20-1	SAESGYEQF
TRBJ2-7	TRBV5-1	ASSRGGLGYEQY
TRBJ2-7	TRBV10-3	ASTSGAYEQY
TRBJ2-1	TRBV5-1	ASSLDTYNEQF
TRBJ1-3	TRBV7-2	ASSSAAGNTIY
TRBJ2-7	TRBV30	AWSRRTSAFGHEQY
TRBJ1-4	TRBV18	ASSPQGLNEKLF
TRBJ2-3	TRBV25-1	ASSEWGLAGGTDTQY